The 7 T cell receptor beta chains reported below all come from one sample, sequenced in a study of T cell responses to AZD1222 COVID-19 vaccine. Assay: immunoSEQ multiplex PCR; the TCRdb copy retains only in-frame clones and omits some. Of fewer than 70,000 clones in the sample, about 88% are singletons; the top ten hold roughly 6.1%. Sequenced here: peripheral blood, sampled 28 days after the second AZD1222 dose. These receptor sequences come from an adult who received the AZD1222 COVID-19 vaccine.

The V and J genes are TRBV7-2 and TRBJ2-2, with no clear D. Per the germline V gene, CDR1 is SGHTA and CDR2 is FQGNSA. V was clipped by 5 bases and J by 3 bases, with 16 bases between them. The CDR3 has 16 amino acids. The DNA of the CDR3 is TGTGCCAGCAGCCCCGACGACGTGGTCGACACCGGGGAGCTGTTTTTT. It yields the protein CASSPDDVVDTGELFF.

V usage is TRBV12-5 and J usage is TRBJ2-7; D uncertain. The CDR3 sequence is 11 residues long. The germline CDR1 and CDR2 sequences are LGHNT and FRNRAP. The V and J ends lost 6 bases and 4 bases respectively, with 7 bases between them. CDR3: CASGEGYEQYF. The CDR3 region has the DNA TGTGCTAGTGGGGAAGGTTACGAGCAGTACTTC.

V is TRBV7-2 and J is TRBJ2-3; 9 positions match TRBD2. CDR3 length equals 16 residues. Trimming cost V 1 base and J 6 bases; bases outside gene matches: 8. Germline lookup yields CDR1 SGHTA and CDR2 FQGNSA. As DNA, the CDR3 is TGTGCCAGCAGCTTAGGGTTGGGACTAGCTTCGGATACGCAGTATTTT. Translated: CASSLGLGLASDTQYF.

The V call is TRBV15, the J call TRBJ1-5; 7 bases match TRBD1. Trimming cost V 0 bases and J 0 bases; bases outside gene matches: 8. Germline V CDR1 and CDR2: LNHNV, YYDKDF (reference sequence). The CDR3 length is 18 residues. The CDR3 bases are TGTGCCACCAGCAGAGATAGGGCCACAGGGGATAGCAATCAGCCCCAGCATTTT. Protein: CATSRDRATGDSNQPQHF. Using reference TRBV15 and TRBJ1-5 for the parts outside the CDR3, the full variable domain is DAMVIQNPRYQVTQFGKPVTLSCSQTLNHNVMYWYQQKSSQAPKLLFHYYDKDFNNEADTPDNFQSRRPNTSFCFLDIRSPGLGDTAMYLCATSRDRATGDSNQPQHFGDGTRLSIL.

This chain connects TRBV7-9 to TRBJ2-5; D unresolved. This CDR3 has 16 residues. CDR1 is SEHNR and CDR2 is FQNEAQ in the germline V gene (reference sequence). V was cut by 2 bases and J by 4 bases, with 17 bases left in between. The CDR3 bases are TGTGCCAGCAGCTTATCCCGGGCCGCTTTAGGAGAGACCCAGTACTTC. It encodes CASSLSRAALGETQYF.

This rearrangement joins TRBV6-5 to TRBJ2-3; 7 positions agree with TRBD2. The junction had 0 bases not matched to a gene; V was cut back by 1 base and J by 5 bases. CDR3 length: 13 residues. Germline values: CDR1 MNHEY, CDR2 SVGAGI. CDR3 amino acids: CASSYWGGDTQYF. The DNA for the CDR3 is TGTGCCAGCAGTTACTGGGGGGGAGATACGCAGTATTTT.

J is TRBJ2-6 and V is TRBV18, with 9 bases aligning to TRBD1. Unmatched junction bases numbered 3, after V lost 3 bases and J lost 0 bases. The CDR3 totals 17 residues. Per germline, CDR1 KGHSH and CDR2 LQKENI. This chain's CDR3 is CASSPGTGTSGANVLTF. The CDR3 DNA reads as TGTGCCAGCTCACCGGGGACAGGGACCTCTGGGGCCAACGTCCTGACTTTC.